This TCR beta chain emerged from a study of T cells expressing NK-cell markers. Across the study: One of eight sequenced donors was HCMV-seronegative; the other seven were seropositive. Notes on the study in general: Dominance of the CD3+CD56-NKG2C+ fraction by these clonotypes also held in several donors. In several donors, dominant NKG2C+ clonotypes were roughly 1.0-7.0% of CD8+ T cells.

TCRdb reprocessed the 5' RACE reads; each CDR3 protein has one entry and no DNA is given. The record lists 300,000 or so distinct CDR3 sequences, of which the ten most abundant hold roughly 4.2%. CDR3 length equals 14 residues. Per the germline V gene, CDR1 is SEHNR and CDR2 is FQNEAQ (reference sequence). Concerning this clonotype: What it binds is not known.

The V call is TRBV7-9, the J call TRBJ1-3; checking the TCRdb D call of TRBD1 is not possible without DNA. The clonotype comes from a woman between 18 and 75 years old in good health. Sequenced sample: blood T cells: a sorted CD56 or NKG2C T cell subset, CD4+ or CD8+ T cells, or bulk PBMC T cells (not recorded which). CDR3 sequence reads: CASSPGSGGNTIYF.